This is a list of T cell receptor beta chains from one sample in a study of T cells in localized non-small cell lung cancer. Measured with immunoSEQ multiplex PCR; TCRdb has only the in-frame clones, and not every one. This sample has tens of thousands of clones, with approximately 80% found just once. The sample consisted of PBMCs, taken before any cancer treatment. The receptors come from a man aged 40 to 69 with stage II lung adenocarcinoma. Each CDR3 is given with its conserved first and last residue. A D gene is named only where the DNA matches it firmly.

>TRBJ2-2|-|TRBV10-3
CAISARGTGELFF
TGTGCCATCAGTGCCAGGGGCACCGGGGAGCTGTTTTTT
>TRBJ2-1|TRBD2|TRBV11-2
CASSELAGRYNEQFF
TGTGCCAGCAGCGAATTAGCGGGACGCTACAATGAGCAGTTCTTC
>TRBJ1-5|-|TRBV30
CAWSPGPNQPQHF
TGTGCCTGGAGTCCCGGGCCCAATCAGCCCCAGCATTTT
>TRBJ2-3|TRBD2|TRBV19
CASSILFGPGGSADTQYF
TGTGCCAGTAGTATTCTCTTTGGGCCGGGAGGGAGCGCAGATACGCAGTATTTT
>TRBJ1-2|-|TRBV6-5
CASSYGDFWTYGYTF
TGTGCCAGCAGTTACGGCGACTTTTGGACGTATGGCTACACCTTC
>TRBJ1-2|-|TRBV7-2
CASSLALGPGGYTF
TGTGCCAGCAGCTTAGCGCTCGGGCCAGGTGGCTACACCTTC
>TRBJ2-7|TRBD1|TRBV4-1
CASSQEGTGSSYEQYF
TGCGCCAGCAGCCAAGAAGGGACAGGTAGCTCCTACGAGCAGTACTTC
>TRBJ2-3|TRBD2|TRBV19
CASSISLAGGADTQYF
TGTGCCAGTAGTATCTCCCTAGCGGGAGGGGCAGATACGCAGTATTTT
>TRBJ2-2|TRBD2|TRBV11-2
CASSLDGLAGNTGELFF
TGTGCCAGCAGCTTAGATGGACTAGCGGGGAACACCGGGGAGCTGTTTTTT
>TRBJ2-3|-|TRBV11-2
CASKAGPFTDTQYF
TGTGCCAGCAAAGCGGGCCCCTTCACAGATACGCAGTATTTT
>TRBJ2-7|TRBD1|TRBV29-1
CSVDAGGAYEQYF
TGCAGCGTTGACGCAGGGGGCGCCTACGAGCAGTACTTC
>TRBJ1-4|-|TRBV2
CASSDGLTVWGSEKLFF
TGTGCCAGCAGTGACGGGTTGACAGTCTGGGGCAGTGAAAAACTGTTTTTT